One sample yielded the 17 T cell receptor beta chains listed below, sequenced in a study of T cell repertoires in cytomegalovirus infection. TCRdb analysed the reads with MiXCR anew, one entry per CDR3 protein. The table includes just under 300,000 distinct CDR3 sequences, roughly 9.3% detected once. Sequencing used PBMCs. The origin of the receptors is a human donor in good health (CMV status not recorded). Some clones in this sample may be carry-over from other donors' samples.

The chain joins TRBV11-3 to TRBJ2-1, with 9 bases matching TRBD2. With V trimmed by 1 base and J by 4 bases, 11 bases remained unmatched. Germline V gene data show CDR1 as SGHNT and CDR2 as YENEEA. The CDR3 length is 18 residues. The CDR3 coding sequence is TGTGCCAGCAGCTTAGGGGCGGGGGGGGCCACCTCTTACAATGAGCAGTTCTTC. Translating gives CASSLGAGGATSYNEQFF.

This clonotype was observed at least ten times. At one end, the junction sequence differs from germline, possibly due to a read error. The chain is built from TRBV7-7 and TRBJ1-6; 7 bases line up with TRBD1. Germline CDR1 reads SSHAT; CDR2 reads FNYEAQ (reference sequence). The CDR3 covers 16 residues. The DNA for the CDR3 is TGTGCTAGCACCTTTCCTCGGGGACAGTTAAATTCACCCCTCCACTTT. Its protein product is CASTFPRGQLNSPLHF. The variable domain in full, with the rest retrieved from reference TRBV7-7 and TRBJ1-6, is GAGVSQSPRYKVTKRGQDVTLRCDPISSHATLYWYQQALGQGPEFLTYFNYEAQPDKSGLPSDRFSAERPEGSISTLTIQRTEQRDSAMYRCASTFPRGQLNSPLHFGNGTRLTVT.

This clonotype was observed at least ten times. This chain links TRBV5-5 with TRBJ2-7; 11 positions match TRBD2. This CDR3 is 17 amino acids long. Germline V lookup: CDR1 SGHKS, CDR2 YYEKEE (reference sequence). The trim removed 4 bases at V and 0 bases at J, leaving 9 bases unmatched. The DNA of the CDR3 is TGTGCCAGCAGCACCCAGTTAGCGGGGGGGACCTCCTACGAGCAGTACGTC. Amino acid sequence: CASSTQLAGGTSYEQYV.

The table lists this clonotype with many counts. CDR3 sequence (DNA): TGTGCCAGCAGCTCCCCTGAGACAGGGGGCGCAGCCTATGGCTACACCTTC. Its protein is CASSSPETGGAAYGYTF. The chain couples TRBV7-2 to TRBJ1-2; 10 bases fit TRBD1. V was pared by 4 bases and J by 4 bases, with 12 bases of the junction left unmatched. The CDR3 is 17 residues long. Germline loops: CDR1 SGHTA, CDR2 FQGNSA.

Only a few counts were recorded for this clonotype. The chain is built from TRBV6-2 or TRBV6-3 and TRBJ2-4, with 8 nucleotides matching TRBD2. The CDR3 runs 17 residues. J was trimmed by 1 base and V by 3 bases; bases with no gene match: 8. Germline values: CDR1 MNHEY, CDR2 SVGEGT. Here the CDR3 DNA reads TGTGCCAGCAGTTATTTTTCCCGCGGGGGGGCCAAAAACATTCAGTACTTC. This codes for CASSYFSRGGAKNIQYF.

V usage is TRBV19 and J usage is TRBJ1-2; D gene ambiguous. The CDR3 has 14 amino acids. Germline V gives CDR1 LNHDA, CDR2 SQIVND (reference sequence). V was shortened by 3 bases and J by 2 bases, with 10 bases between the two germline ends. The CDR3 here is CASSIPGRNYGYTF. Here the CDR3 DNA reads TGTGCCAGTAGTATCCCCGGACGGAACTATGGCTACACCTTC.

A few counts support this clonotype. In DNA form, the CDR3 reads TGTGCCAGCAGTGACCCGGGACAGGGATACGAGCAGTACTTC. Translated: CASSDPGQGYEQYF. The gene calls are TRBV6-6 and TRBJ2-7, with 9 bases matching TRBD1. Germline V gene sequence: CDR1 MNHNY, CDR2 SVGAGI (reference sequence). The V segment lost 5 bases and the J segment 4 bases; nucleotides outside the gene matches: 6. This CDR3 is built from 14 residues.

The sample holds many counts of this clonotype. The J gene is TRBJ2-3, the V gene TRBV28; TRBD1 might be the D (5 bases). CDR3 size: 14 residues. The germline gives CDR1 MDHEN, CDR2 SYDVKM. Trimming shortened V by 5 bases and J by 0 bases, and 9 bases separated the two germline ends. CDR3 protein: CASSMDKSTDTQYF. In DNA, the CDR3 is TGTGCCAGCAGTATGGACAAAAGCACAGATACGCAGTATTTT. Drawing the rest from reference TRBV28 and TRBJ2-3, the complete variable domain is DVKVTQSSRYLVKRTGEKVFLECVQDMDHENMFWYRQDPGLGLRLIYFSYDVKMKEKGDIPEGYSVSREKKERFSLILESASTNQTSMYLCASSMDKSTDTQYFGPGTRLTVL.

This clonotype was counted at least ten times. This chain links TRBV7-2 with TRBJ1-5; tentative D call: TRBD1 (5 bases). The CDR3 is 17 amino acids. Trimming removed 5 bases from V and 4 bases from J, with 21 bases in between. Germline V lookup: CDR1 SGHTA, CDR2 FQGNSA. CDR3 amino acids: CASSLGQSGALNQPQHF. The DNA for the CDR3 is TGTGCCAGCAGCCTGGGGCAGAGCGGGGCCCTTAATCAGCCCCAGCATTTT.

This clonotype was detected many times. The V and J genes are TRBV7-9 and TRBJ2-5; weak D call: TRBD1 (6 bases). The V end was cut by 7 bases, the J end by 1 base, with 13 bases between. CDR1 and CDR2 (germline): SEHNR, FQNEAQ (reference sequence). The CDR3 spans 14 residues. The CDR3 coding sequence is TGTGCCAGCAACGTCCGGGACACCCAAGAGACCCAGTACTTC. Translated, it gives CASNVRDTQETQYF.

As DNA, the CDR3 is TGCAGCGATGGACAGGGGAACTATGGCTACACCTTC. Its translation: CSDGQGNYGYTF. The V gene is TRBV29-1, the J gene TRBJ1-2; the match to TRBD1 covers 9 bases. Germline V gene sequence: CDR1 SQVTM, CDR2 ANQGSEA. This CDR3 is built from 12 residues. V lost 7 bases, J lost 2 bases, and 2 bases stayed unmatched.

This clonotype was counted only a few times. V gene TRBV10-3 combines with J gene TRBJ1-1; no clear D. Trimming stripped 3 bases from V and 1 base from J, with 6 bases between. Germline CDR1 reads ENHRY; CDR2 reads SYGVKD. The CDR3 has 13 amino acids. DNA of the CDR3: TGTGCCATCAGTGACCAGAGGAACACTGAAGCTTTCTTT. This sequence encodes CAISDQRNTEAFF.

This clonotype was found a few times. The chain's CDR3 is CSARGDPNTEAFF. The CDR3 nucleotides read TGCAGTGCTAGGGGGGACCCGAACACTGAAGCTTTCTTT. The chain links TRBV20-1 to TRBJ1-1, with D perhaps matching TRBD1 (5 bases). This CDR3 region has 13 residues. Germline V gene lookup returns CDR1 DFQATT and CDR2 SNEGSKA (reference sequence). The V gene lost 3 bases and the J gene lost 1 base, with 9 bases spanning the gap.

This clonotype has at least ten counts. The J gene is TRBJ1-2, the V gene TRBV9; possible D gene TRBD1, 5 bases. Trimming left V 4 bases short and J 8 bases short, with 18 bases between. The CDR3 covers 14 residues. Germline CDR1 reads SGDLS; CDR2 reads YYNGEE. CDR3 sequence: CASSRLGTSLGYTF. The CDR3 nucleotides are TGTGCCAGCAGCCGACTCGGGACGTCTTTAGGCTACACCTTC.

This clonotype turned up a few times. The chain combines TRBV4-2 with TRBJ1-2; D is perhaps TRBD1 (5 bases). The V end lost 0 bases, the J end lost 5 bases, and 16 bases lay between the germline ends. Looked up from germline, CDR1 is LGHNA and CDR2 is YNFKEQ. This CDR3 has 16 amino acids. The CDR3 DNA reads as TGTGCCAGCAGCCAAGACCAGAACACTAAGGGGTATGGCTACACCTTC. Translation: CASSQDQNTKGYGYTF.

This clonotype was detected ten times or more. This chain joins TRBV6-2 or TRBV6-3 and TRBJ1-5; D might be TRBD1 (6 bases). Trimming pared 7 bases from V and 4 bases from J, leaving 20 bases between. CDR3 size: 16 residues. Germline V gene lookup returns CDR1 MNHEY and CDR2 SVGEGT. This chain's CDR3 is CASTPGVFLGNQPQHF. The CDR3, as DNA: TGTGCCAGCACGCCAGGGGTGTTTCTAGGGAATCAGCCCCAGCATTTT.

This clonotype was observed at least ten times. The chain links TRBV4-3 to TRBJ2-7; possible D gene TRBD1, 6 bases. CDR1 LGHNA and CDR2 YSLEER come from the germline V gene. The CDR3 runs to 14 residues. V was shortened by 5 bases and J by 8 bases, with 19 bases between the two germline ends. CDR3: CASSFRQVGYKQYV. Written as DNA, the CDR3 is TGCGCCAGCAGCTTCAGACAGGTGGGGTACAAGCAGTACGTC.